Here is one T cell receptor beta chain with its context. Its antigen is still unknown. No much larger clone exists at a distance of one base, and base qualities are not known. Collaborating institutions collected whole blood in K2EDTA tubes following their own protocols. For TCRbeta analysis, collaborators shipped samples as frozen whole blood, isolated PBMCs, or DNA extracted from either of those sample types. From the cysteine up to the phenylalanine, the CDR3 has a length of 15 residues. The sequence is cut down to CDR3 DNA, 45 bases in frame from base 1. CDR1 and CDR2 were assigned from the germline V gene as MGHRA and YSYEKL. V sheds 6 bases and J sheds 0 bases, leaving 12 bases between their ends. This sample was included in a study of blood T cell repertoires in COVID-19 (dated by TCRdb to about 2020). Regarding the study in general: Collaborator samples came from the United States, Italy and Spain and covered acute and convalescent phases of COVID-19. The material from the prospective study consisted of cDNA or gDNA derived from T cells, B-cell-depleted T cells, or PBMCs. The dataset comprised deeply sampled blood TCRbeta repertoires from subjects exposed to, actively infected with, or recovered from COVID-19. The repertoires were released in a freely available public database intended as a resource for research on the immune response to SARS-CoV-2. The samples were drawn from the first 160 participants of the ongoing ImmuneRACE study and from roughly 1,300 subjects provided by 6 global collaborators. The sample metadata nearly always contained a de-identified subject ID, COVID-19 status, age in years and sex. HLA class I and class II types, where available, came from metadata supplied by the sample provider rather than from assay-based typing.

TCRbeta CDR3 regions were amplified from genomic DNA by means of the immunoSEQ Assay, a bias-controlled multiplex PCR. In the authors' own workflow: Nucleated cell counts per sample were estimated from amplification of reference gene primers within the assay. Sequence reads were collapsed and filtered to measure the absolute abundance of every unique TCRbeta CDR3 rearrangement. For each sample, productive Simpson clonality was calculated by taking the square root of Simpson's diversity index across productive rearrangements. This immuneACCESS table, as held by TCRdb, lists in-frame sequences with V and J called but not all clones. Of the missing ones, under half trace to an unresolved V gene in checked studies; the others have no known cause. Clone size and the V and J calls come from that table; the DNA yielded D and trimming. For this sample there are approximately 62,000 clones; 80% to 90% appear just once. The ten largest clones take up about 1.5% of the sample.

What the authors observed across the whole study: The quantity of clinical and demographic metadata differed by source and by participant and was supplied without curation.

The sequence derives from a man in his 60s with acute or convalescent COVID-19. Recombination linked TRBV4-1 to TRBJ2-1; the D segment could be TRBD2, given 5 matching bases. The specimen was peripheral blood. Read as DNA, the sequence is TGCGCCAGCAGAGGTGAGCGGAGCTCCTACAATGAGCAGTTCTTC. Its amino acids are CASRGERSSYNEQFF.